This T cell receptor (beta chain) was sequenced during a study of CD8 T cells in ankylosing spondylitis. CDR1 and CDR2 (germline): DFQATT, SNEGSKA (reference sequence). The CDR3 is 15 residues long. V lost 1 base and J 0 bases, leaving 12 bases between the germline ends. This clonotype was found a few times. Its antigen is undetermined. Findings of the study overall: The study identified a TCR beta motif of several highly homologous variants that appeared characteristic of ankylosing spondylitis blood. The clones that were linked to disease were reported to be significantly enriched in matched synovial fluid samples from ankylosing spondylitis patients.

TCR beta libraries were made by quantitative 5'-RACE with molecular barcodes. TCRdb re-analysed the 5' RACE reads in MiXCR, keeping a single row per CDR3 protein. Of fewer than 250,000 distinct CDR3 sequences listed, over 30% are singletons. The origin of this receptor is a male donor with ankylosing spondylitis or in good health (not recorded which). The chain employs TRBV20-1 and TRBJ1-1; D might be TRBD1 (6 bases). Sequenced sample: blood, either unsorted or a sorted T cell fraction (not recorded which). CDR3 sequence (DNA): TGCAGTGCTAGAGGGCAGGGGCTGATGAACACTGAAGCTTTCTTT. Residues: CSARGQGLMNTEAFF.